This T cell receptor (beta chain) was retrieved from a study of cytomegalovirus exposure and HLA in healthy donors. Note on this clone: As yet, its antigen is unknown.

Healthy bone marrow donors made up the donor group. General study points: Presence/absence comparisons presumed near-even sequencing depth among donors. Among the CMV-associated chains, a few were confirmed in vitro as specific for CMV antigens.

Germline loops: CDR1 LNHDA, CDR2 SQIVND (reference sequence). The CDR3 runs 15 residues. Germline trimming cut 3 bases from V and 5 bases from J; bases unmatched to any gene: 9. Use of 60 Vbeta and 13 Jbeta primers characterized the PCR. Generated by immunoSEQ multiplex PCR, the TCRdb table keeps only in-frame clones and is missing some. This table holds roughly 110,000 clones, 70% to 85% found once. The chain employs TRBV19 and TRBJ1-2; 7 nucleotides agree with TRBD1. Material for sequencing was PBMCs. This clonotype originated in a young woman in good health and CMV-seronegative. The CDR3 here is CASSIGGDSIYGYTF. CDR3 coding DNA: TGTGCCAGTAGTATTGGCGGGGACAGCATTTATGGCTACACCTTC.